The 27 T cell receptor beta chains listed next were all sequenced from one sample in a study of T cells in Graves' hyperthyroidism and ophthalmopathy. RNA transcripts provided the source from which TCR beta CDR3 regions were amplified. Carried out on the TCR CDR3, a first-round RT-PCR used the HTBI primer set. TCRdb reanalysed the multiplex PCR reads using MiXCR and keeps one entry per CDR3 protein. The sample consists of over 650,000 distinct CDR3 sequences, 16% of them appearing once. Sequenced material: blood. The receptors shown here come from a man aged 18 to 29 with Graves' hyperthyroidism.

This clonotype was counted ten times or more. The V gene is TRBV6-5, the J gene TRBJ2-5, with 12 bases fitting TRBD1. The germline gives CDR1 MNHEY, CDR2 SVGAGI. This CDR3 is built from 19 residues. Unmatched junction bases numbered 17, after V lost 4 bases and J lost 5 bases. CDR3 sequence reads: CASSSIPGQGAHRFETQYF. Here the CDR3 DNA reads TGTGCCAGCAGTTCCATCCCGGGACAGGGGGCCCATCGTTTTGAGACCCAGTACTTC.

V usage is TRBV24-1 and J usage is TRBJ2-1; 8 bases agree with TRBD2. Losses at the gene ends were 4 bases for V and 0 bases for J; bases not matched to a gene: 4. Germline CDR1 reads KGHDR; CDR2 reads SFDVKD. The CDR3 length is 16 residues. This CDR3 reads CATSDPGLASYNEQFF. CDR3 DNA sequence: TGTGCCACCAGTGACCCCGGACTAGCCTCCTACAATGAGCAGTTCTTC.

Comments on this clonotype: At one end, the junction sequence differs from germline, possibly due to a read error. V and J are TRBV7-2 and TRBJ1-5; D unclear. Per the germline V gene, CDR1 is SGHTA and CDR2 is FQGNSA. CDR3 length: 8 residues. Written as DNA, the CDR3 is TGTGCCAGCAGCCCCAAGTATTTT. This sequence encodes CASSPKYF.

At least ten counts were recorded for this clonotype. The chain recombines TRBV28 with TRBJ2-4; possibly TRBD1 for D (6 bases). The CDR3 consists of 14 residues. V was shortened by 3 bases and J by 7 bases, with 13 bases between the two germline ends. Germline CDR1 MDHEN, CDR2 SYDVKM. CDR3 DNA sequence: TGTGCCAGCAGTTTGGGTACAGGGCACAACATTCAGTACTTC. Protein sequence: CASSLGTGHNIQYF. Combining the CDR3 with reference TRBV28 and TRBJ2-4 gives the whole variable domain DVKVTQSSRYLVKRTGEKVFLECVQDMDHENMFWYRQDPGLGLRLIYFSYDVKMKEKGDIPEGYSVSREKKERFSLILESASTNQTSMYLCASSLGTGHNIQYFGAGTRLSVL.

The V gene is TRBV30, the J gene TRBJ1-1; the D is unclear. CDR1 and CDR2 from the germline V gene are GTSNPN and SVGIG (reference sequence). This CDR3 contains 15 residues. V was shortened by 4 bases and J by 2 bases, with 17 bases between the two germline ends. In DNA, the CDR3 is TGTGCCTGGATTCCCTTCGGCACGGGTAACACTGAAGCTTTCTTT. Amino acids: CAWIPFGTGNTEAFF.

This clonotype was counted many times. The CDR3 sequence is CAISPEGGLSYEQYF. CDR3 nucleotides: TGTGCCATCAGTCCCGAGGGGGGCCTCTCCTACGAGCAGTACTTC. V usage is TRBV10-3 and J usage is TRBJ2-7; possibly TRBD1 or TRBD2 for D (6 bases each). Germline V gene sequence: CDR1 ENHRY, CDR2 SYGVKD. Trimming pared 5 bases from V and 0 bases from J, leaving 14 bases between. The CDR3 has 15 amino acids.

V gene TRBV3-1 combines with J gene TRBJ2-3, with D possibly being TRBD2 (6 bases). CDR1 LGHDT and CDR2 YNNKEL come from the germline V gene (reference sequence). Trimming pared 1 base from V and 4 bases from J, leaving 15 bases between. The CDR3 extends over 16 amino acids. CDR3 sequence reads: CASSQGFRDWADTQYF. The DNA for the CDR3 is TGTGCCAGCAGCCAAGGGTTCCGGGACTGGGCAGATACGCAGTATTTT.

This clonotype was counted many times. The chain recombines TRBV13 with TRBJ2-1, with 9 nucleotides matching TRBD2. The CDR3 contains 17 residues. Germline CDR1 is PRHDT and CDR2 is FYEKMQ (reference sequence). Trimming took 5 bases from V and 8 from J; bases not matched to a gene: 16. This CDR3 reads CASSPPGPAGGFDEQFF. The CDR3 DNA sequence: TGTGCCAGCAGCCCACCGGGACCGGCGGGAGGGTTCGATGAGCAGTTCTTC.

V gene TRBV20-1 combines with J gene TRBJ1-1; D might be TRBD1 (5 bases). The ends were cut back, 1 base at V and 1 base at J, with 13 bases in the middle. Germline CDR1 DFQATT, CDR2 SNEGSKA (reference sequence). This CDR3 comprises 15 residues. The CDR3 protein is CSARVLARANTEAFF. The CDR3 DNA reads as TGCAGTGCTAGAGTTTTGGCCAGGGCGAACACTGAAGCTTTCTTT.

This clonotype was detected a few times. The chain is built from TRBV6-2 or TRBV6-3 and TRBJ2-1; 7 bases align to TRBD2. Germline CDR1 and CDR2: MNHEY and SVGEGT. The CDR3 extends over 17 amino acids. The V gene end was trimmed by 0 bases and the J gene end by 6 bases; junction bases not matched to a gene: 11. CDR3 region: CASSYSQLGPGGNEQFF. In nucleotides, the CDR3 is TGTGCCAGCAGTTACTCACAACTAGGTCCGGGGGGCAATGAGCAGTTCTTC.

This clonotype was seen a handful of times. The rearrangement links TRBV29-1 to TRBJ2-1; TRBD1 might be the D (6 bases). The germline CDR1 and CDR2 sequences are SQVTM and ANQGSEA. Trimming stripped 4 bases from V and 4 bases from J, with 11 bases between. This CDR3 has 13 amino acids. This chain's CDR3 is CSVGGLVYNEQFF. In nucleotides, the CDR3 is TGCAGCGTTGGGGGGCTAGTGTACAATGAGCAGTTCTTC.

The CDR3: CSAEPGLALDTQYF. The CDR3 DNA follows: TGCAGTGCGGAACCGGGACTAGCGCTAGATACGCAGTATTTT. The chain is built from TRBV20-1 and TRBJ2-3, with 10 bases that match TRBD2. Germline lookup yields CDR1 DFQATT and CDR2 SNEGSKA (reference sequence). The CDR3 sequence is 14 residues long. Trimming took 6 bases from V and 5 from J; bases not matched to a gene: 8.

This clonotype has a handful of counts. The chain has TRBV29-1 and TRBJ2-2, with a weak D call TRBD2 (5 bases). The CDR3 has 14 amino acids. V was clipped by 4 bases and J by 2 bases, with 11 bases between them. Looked up from germline, CDR1 is SQVTM and CDR2 is ANQGSEA. The DNA for the CDR3 is TGCAGCGTTGGGACGGACTCTAACACCGGGGAGCTGTTTTTT. Translating gives CSVGTDSNTGELFF.

Many counts were recorded for this clonotype. The J gene is TRBJ1-1, the V gene TRBV6-1; D is uncertain. The CDR3 contains 12 residues. V was shortened by 1 base and J by 6 bases, with 6 bases between the two germline ends. Germline CDR1 is MNHNS and CDR2 is SASEGT. The CDR3 protein is CASSEVFPEAFF. The DNA of the CDR3 is TGTGCCAGCAGTGAAGTATTTCCTGAAGCTTTCTTT.

The sample holds many counts of this clonotype. The chain joins TRBV7-3 to TRBJ2-1; 8 bases fit TRBD2. Germline CDR1 is SGHTA and CDR2 is FQGTGA. This CDR3 is 14 amino acids long. V gave up 4 bases and J gave up 4 bases; unmatched junction bases: 3. CDR3 in DNA: TGTGCCAGCAGCTCCGGACTAGCTTACAATGAGCAGTTCTTC. Protein sequence: CASSSGLAYNEQFF.

This clonotype was picked up many times. The chain combines TRBV6-1 with TRBJ1-6; 7 positions agree with TRBD1. The V segment lost 6 bases and the J segment 7 bases; nucleotides outside the gene matches: 9. The germline V gene encodes CDR1 MNHNS and CDR2 SASEGT. This CDR3 is built from 15 residues. CDR3 region: CASRPQGTSNSPLHF. In nucleotides, the CDR3 is TGTGCCAGCAGACCACAGGGGACGTCAAATTCACCCCTCCACTTT.

The table lists this clonotype with many counts. This CDR3 reads CASSHPRLAGVRLNNEQFF. Written as DNA, the CDR3 is TGTGCCAGCAGCCACCCTCGGCTAGCGGGAGTTCGACTGAACAATGAGCAGTTCTTC. The chain carries TRBV7-9 and TRBJ2-1, with TRBD2 matching over 10 bases. Germline values: CDR1 SEHNR, CDR2 FQNEAQ (reference sequence). The length of the CDR3 is 19 residues. After removal of 5 bases from V and 5 bases from J, the junction contained 18 bases not matched to a gene.

Turning to this clonotype: Since no conserved phenylalanine or tryptophan closes the CDR3, a read error is the likely cause. V usage is TRBV6-9 and J usage is TRBJ2-1; the match to TRBD2 covers 10 bases. V lost 4 bases to trimming and J lost 4 bases; unmatched junction nucleotides: 1. Germline lookup yields CDR1 MNHGY and CDR2 SVAAGI. The CDR3 is made up of 14 amino acids. The CDR3 bases are TGTGCCAGCAGTTTAGCGGGAGGTTACAATGAGCAGTTCTCC. Amino acids: CASSLAGGYNEQFS.

In this sample, this clonotype turned up a few times. At one boundary the junction diverges from the germline segment, which might be a read error. CDR3 DNA sequence: TGTGCCAGCAGTTTTAGTGCCTATAATTCACCCCTCCGCTTT. Its translation is CASSFSAYNSPLRF. This chain uses TRBV28 with TRBJ1-6, with D hard to call. The V gene's germline CDR1 is MDHEN and CDR2 SYDVKM. This CDR3 contains 14 residues. Filled out from reference TRBV28 and TRBJ1-6, the complete variable domain reads DVKVTQSSRYLVKRTGEKVFLECVQDMDHENMFWYRQDPGLGLRLIYFSYDVKMKEKGDIPEGYSVSREKKERFSLILESASTNQTSMYLCASSFSAYNSPLRFGNGTRLTVT.

This clonotype appeared many times. The chain uses TRBV11-3 and TRBJ2-7; no definite D call. This CDR3 is 16 amino acids long. Per germline, CDR1 SGHNT and CDR2 YENEEA. Trimming took off 1 base at V and 4 bases at J, with 17 bases between the two ends. The chain's CDR3 is CASSLGSRAVHYEQYF. The CDR3 nucleotides read TGTGCCAGCAGCTTAGGCTCTCGGGCGGTTCATTACGAGCAGTACTTC. The full variable domain, its missing parts supplied by reference TRBV11-3 and TRBJ2-7, is EAGVVQSPRYKIIEKKQPVAFWCNPISGHNTLYWYLQNLGQGPELLIRYENEEAVDDSQLPKDRFSAERLKGVDSTLKIQPAELGDSAVYLCASSLGSRAVHYEQYFGPGTRLTVT.

This clonotype was seen ten or more times. The gene calls are TRBV2 and TRBJ2-3, with a weak D call TRBD2 (6 bases). The CDR3 contains 15 residues. The V end was cut by 6 bases, the J end by 6 bases, with 19 bases between. Germline CDR1 reads SNHLY; CDR2 reads FYNNEI. The chain's CDR3 is CASSDGTQSPDTQYF. The CDR3 bases are TGTGCCAGCAGCGACGGGACTCAGTCCCCCGATACGCAGTATTTT.

The J gene is TRBJ2-3, the V gene TRBV20-1; D unresolved. With 2 bases removed from V and 2 bases from J, the gap between germline ends came to 5 bases. The CDR3 has 12 residues. CDR1 and CDR2 (germline): DFQATT, SNEGSKA (reference sequence). The CDR3 reads CSARHLTDTQYF. The CDR3 region has the DNA TGCAGTGCTAGACACCTCACAGATACGCAGTATTTT.

This clonotype was recorded many times. The V and J genes are TRBV10-2 and TRBJ2-3, with TRBD2 matching over 11 bases. The J segment lost 1 base and the V segment lost 6 bases, leaving 3 bases of the junction unmatched. The CDR3 is made up of 15 amino acids. CDR1 WSHSY and CDR2 SAAADI come from the germline V gene. CDR3 DNA: TGCGCCAGCAGGATAGCGGGAGGGCGCACAGATACGCAGTATTTT. Translation: CASRIAGGRTDTQYF.

This clonotype was recorded at least ten times. The chain recombines TRBV7-2 with TRBJ2-7; D is unresolved. With 2 bases removed from V and 3 bases from J, the gap between germline ends came to 8 bases. The CDR3 extends over 13 amino acids. The germline V gene encodes CDR1 SGHTA and CDR2 FQGNSA. The CDR3 is CASSLSRYYEQYF. As DNA, the CDR3 is TGTGCCAGCAGCTTATCACGGTACTACGAGCAGTACTTC.

The chain joins TRBV7-9 to TRBJ2-5; TRBD2 is a possible D gene (6 bases). Germline V gene data show CDR1 as SEHNR and CDR2 as FQNEAQ (reference sequence). CDR3 size: 20 residues. V was pared by 3 bases and J by 0 bases, with 26 bases between. The CDR3 protein is CASSFIGTPGGSGDQETQYF. The CDR3 DNA is TGTGCCAGCAGCTTCATAGGTACACCCGGTGGTAGCGGAGACCAAGAGACCCAGTACTTC.

This clonotype showed up many times. The V call is TRBV28, the J call TRBJ2-1; D not resolved. This CDR3 spans 14 amino acids. CDR1 MDHEN and CDR2 SYDVKM come from the germline V gene. Trimming took 4 bases from V and 2 from J, leaving 9 bases between them. The CDR3 region is CASSYSVPYNEQFF. As DNA, the CDR3 is TGTGCCAGCAGTTACTCAGTGCCCTACAATGAGCAGTTCTTC.

The CDR3 region is CASSPRDRSDYGYTF. The CDR3 nucleotides read TGTGCCAGCAGCCCCCGGGACAGGAGTGACTATGGCTACACCTTC. The chain is built from TRBV5-5 and TRBJ1-2; 8 bases map to TRBD1. The CDR3 length is 15 residues. Germline CDR1 is SGHKS and CDR2 is YYEKEE (reference sequence). After removal of 4 bases from V and 3 bases from J, the junction contained 8 bases not matched to a gene.